These 7 T cell receptor beta chains were all obtained from the same sample, sequenced in a study of blood T cells in healthy people across ages. PCR was performed a second time for roughly 7 to 12 cycles using a sample-barcoded 5' primer and a J-beta primer mix. MiXCR, run by TCRdb on the 5' RACE reads, gives a single entry per CDR3 protein. The sample shows 2 million or so distinct CDR3 sequences, about 49% of them seen only once. The material sequenced was blood. The origin of the receptors is a woman in her 40s in good health.

V is TRBV15 and J is TRBJ2-1; a possible D gene is TRBD1 (5 bases). The germline V gene has CDR1 LNHNV and CDR2 YYDKDF (reference sequence). This CDR3 contains 15 residues. V shed 4 bases and J shed 7 bases, with 17 bases lying between them. CDR3 region: CATSTDSDLSNEQFF. Here the CDR3 DNA reads TGTGCCACCAGCACTGACAGTGACCTCAGTAATGAGCAGTTCTTC.

V usage is TRBV6-6 and J usage is TRBJ1-1; 7 bases align to TRBD1. The germline V gene has CDR1 MNHNY and CDR2 SVGAGI (reference sequence). J gave up 4 bases and V 6 bases, and 8 bases lay outside the gene matches. This CDR3 has 14 amino acids. The CDR3 sequence is CASSRTGEATEAFF. The CDR3 region has the DNA TGTGCCAGCAGCCGCACAGGGGAGGCCACTGAAGCTTTCTTT.

The sample holds a few counts of this clonotype. The chain joins TRBV6-2 or TRBV6-3 to TRBJ2-1; 7 bases are shared with TRBD2. The ends lost 2 bases at V and 4 bases at J; junction bases unmatched: 2. CDR1 and CDR2 (germline): MNHEY, SVGEGT. The CDR3 runs to 14 residues. CDR3 bases: TGTGCCAGCAGTTACCGGGGGGAATACAATGAGCAGTTCTTC. Translated: CASSYRGEYNEQFF.

Points on this clonotype: The germline gene is not matched at one end of the junction; a read error may be the cause. The chain has TRBV13 and TRBJ2-1; D is ambiguous. In germline, CDR1 is PRHDT, CDR2 FYEKMQ (reference sequence). This CDR3 region has 13 residues. Here the CDR3 DNA reads TGTGCCAGCAGCCTCGGTAGGGTGGATGAGCGGTTCTTC. Amino acid sequence: CASSLGRVDERFF. Full variable domain (outside the CDR3, taken from reference TRBV13 and TRBJ2-1): AAGVIQSPRHLIKEKRETATLKCYPIPRHDTVYWYQQGPGQDPQFLISFYEKMQSDKGSIPDRFSAQQFSDYHSELNMSSLELGDSALYFCASSLGRVDERFFGPGTRLTVL.

The rearrangement uses TRBV4-1 and TRBJ1-1, with D tentatively TRBD1 (5 bases). V was shortened by 0 bases and J by 4 bases, with 15 bases between the two germline ends. This CDR3 region has 16 residues. The germline V gene encodes CDR1 MGHRA and CDR2 YSYEKL. CDR3 sequence reads: CASSQEERQGFTEAFF. Written as DNA, the CDR3 is TGCGCCAGCAGCCAAGAAGAACGGCAGGGATTCACTGAAGCTTTCTTT.

The genes are TRBV28 and TRBJ2-6, with a weak D call TRBD1 (6 bases). V was clipped by 8 bases and J by 0 bases, with 23 bases between them. CDR3 size: 19 residues. Germline V lookup: CDR1 MDHEN, CDR2 SYDVKM. The CDR3 DNA sequence: TGTGCCAGCGGAAAATGGACAGCCGCGAGGTTCTCTGGGGCCAACGTCCTGACTTTC. Its protein product is CASGKWTAARFSGANVLTF. The entire variable domain, with the rest obtained from reference TRBV28 and TRBJ2-6, is as follows: DVKVTQSSRYLVKRTGEKVFLECVQDMDHENMFWYRQDPGLGLRLIYFSYDVKMKEKGDIPEGYSVSREKKERFSLILESASTNQTSMYLCASGKWTAARFSGANVLTFGAGSRLTVL.

The chain has TRBV12-3 or TRBV12-4 and TRBJ1-2; no clear D gene. This CDR3 comprises 15 residues. Trimming stripped 3 bases from V and 4 bases from J, with 15 bases between. CDR3 residues: CASSFETDLLYGYTF. CDR3 DNA: TGTGCCAGCAGTTTTGAGACTGATCTTCTCTATGGCTACACCTTC.